Each of the 30 T cell receptor beta chains below was sequenced from the same sample in a study of T-cell reconstitution after alpha-beta-depleted transplantation in children. A TCRbeta library incorporating unique molecular identifiers was prepared. MiXCR, run by TCRdb on the PCR reads, gives a single entry per CDR3 protein. The sample lists around 580,000 distinct CDR3 sequences; more than 20% were seen once. The source material was PBMCs, mostly from graft donor cells, sampled 360 days after TCRalphabeta/CD19-depleted stem cell transplant. The source is a boy under three years old who had a stem cell transplant for acute myeloid leukemia, so the T cells may come from the graft donor.

The rearrangement joins TRBV20-1 to TRBJ1-5, with D unresolved. This CDR3 contains 15 residues. Germline V gives CDR1 DFQATT, CDR2 SNEGSKA (reference sequence). V was pared by 5 bases and J by 2 bases, with 16 bases between. As DNA, the CDR3 is TGCAGTGCTCGCGGTCTGGAGATTCGCAATCAGCCCCAGCATTTT. Translating it yields CSARGLEIRNQPQHF.

This clonotype occurred a few times. The chain couples TRBV12-3 or TRBV12-4 to TRBJ2-7; D call uncertain. CDR3 length: 13 amino acids. Trimming left V 4 bases short and J 2 bases short, with 9 bases between. The CDR3 sequence is CASSSSNTYEQYV. The DNA of the CDR3 is TGTGCCAGCAGTTCCTCAAATACCTACGAGCAGTACGTC.

In its sample, this clonotype was seen many times. J is TRBJ1-2 and V is TRBV20-1; D not certain. CDR3 length: 12 amino acids. Trimming left V 6 bases short and J 7 bases short, with 15 bases between. Germline assignment: CDR1 DFQATT and CDR2 SNEGSKA (reference sequence). CDR3 in amino acids: CSAKTALRGYTF. The DNA of the CDR3 is TGCAGTGCCAAGACCGCCTTGCGTGGCTACACCTTC.

This clonotype was observed a few times. V and J are TRBV20-1 and TRBJ2-5; D may be TRBD2 (7 bases). Germline CDR1 is DFQATT and CDR2 is SNEGSKA (reference sequence). This CDR3 is 16 amino acids long. V was clipped by 0 bases and J by 4 bases, with 18 bases between them. The CDR3 protein is CSAREARGGDRETQYF. Written as DNA, the CDR3 is TGCAGTGCTAGAGAGGCGAGGGGGGGCGATCGAGAGACCCAGTACTTC.

In this sample, this clonotype turned up a few times. The chain carries TRBV6-2 or TRBV6-3 and TRBJ2-7; 9 bases line up with TRBD1. Germline-derived CDR1 and CDR2 are MNHEY and SVGEGT. The V segment lost 4 bases and the J segment 2 bases; nucleotides outside the gene matches: 21. CDR3 length equals 20 residues. Written as DNA, the CDR3 is TGTGCCAGCAGTTCAAAACGACGGGACAGGGCATCCTTCCGGCCCTACGAGCAGTACTTC. It is translated as CASSSKRRDRASFRPYEQYF.

The sample holds a few counts of this clonotype. This chain uses TRBV3-1 with TRBJ2-1; 7 bases line up with TRBD2. V shed 7 bases, J shed 4 bases, and the junction held 10 bases outside the gene matches. The CDR3 totals 15 residues. Germline V gene lookup returns CDR1 LGHDT and CDR2 YNNKEL (reference sequence). The CDR3 DNA follows: TGTGCCAGCACTCCCGGGGTAGCGGGTTACAATGAGCAGTTCTTC. It yields the protein CASTPGVAGYNEQFF.

This clonotype was seen at least ten times. The chain carries TRBV18 and TRBJ2-4; no reliable D call. CDR3 size: 13 residues. Trimming removed 3 bases from V and 8 bases from J, with 11 bases in between. CDR1 and CDR2 from the germline V gene are KGHSH and LQKENI. The CDR3 is CASSPPLGHIQYF. CDR3 in DNA: TGTGCCAGCTCACCCCCCCTGGGTCACATTCAGTACTTC. Based on the CDR3 plus reference TRBV18 and TRBJ2-4, the full variable domain is NAGVMQNPRHLVRRRGQEARLRCSPMKGHSHVYWYRQLPEEGLKFMVYLQKENIIDESGMPKERFSAEFPKEGPSILRIQQVVRGDSAAYFCASSPPLGHIQYFGAGTRLSVL.

The chain is built from TRBV5-1 and TRBJ2-5; 7 bases are shared with TRBD1. The junction had 10 bases not matched to a gene; V was cut back by 0 bases and J by 2 bases. CDR3 length equals 17 residues. Germline assignment: CDR1 SGHRS and CDR2 YFSETQ. CDR3 sequence: CASSLGNHRGGQETQYF. The CDR3 DNA is TGCGCCAGCAGCTTGGGAAACCACAGGGGCGGTCAAGAGACCCAGTACTTC.

The V call is TRBV6-5, the J call TRBJ2-5; no firm D call. V dropped 0 bases and J dropped 5 bases, with 10 bases sitting between them. The CDR3 has 14 residues. Germline CDR1 is MNHEY and CDR2 is SVGAGI. The CDR3 region has the DNA TGTGCCAGCAGTTACTCGCCCAAACAGGAGACCCAGTACTTC. Translation: CASSYSPKQETQYF.

This chain uses TRBV12-3 or TRBV12-4 with TRBJ2-5; D assignment may be TRBD1 or TRBD2 (6 bases each). The CDR3 spans 17 residues. V was trimmed by 0 bases and J by 1 base, leaving 15 bases between them. For the CDR3, the DNA is TGTGCCAGCAGTTTAGCGGGGGGCCTTCCTCTCCAAGAGACCCAGTACTTC. Protein sequence: CASSLAGGLPLQETQYF.

This clonotype showed up many times. The rearrangement joins TRBV7-9 to TRBJ2-3, with TRBD2 identical over 8 bases. The germline V gene encodes CDR1 SEHNR and CDR2 FQNEAQ (reference sequence). Trimming removed 2 bases from V and 2 bases from J; junction bases left unmatched: 6. The CDR3 is made up of 16 amino acids. The DNA for the CDR3 is TGTGCCAGCAGCTTAAGCCTAGCGGGCCCCACAGATACGCAGTATTTT. It is translated as CASSLSLAGPTDTQYF.

V usage is TRBV28 and J usage is TRBJ2-1, with D possibly TRBD1 on 6 matching bases. V gave up 3 bases and J gave up 8 bases, with 17 bases separating them. Per the germline V gene, CDR1 is MDHEN and CDR2 is SYDVKM. This CDR3 is 15 amino acids long. The CDR3: CASSLPGTGSDEQFF. The CDR3 DNA reads as TGTGCCAGCAGTTTGCCCGGAACAGGGTCGGATGAGCAGTTCTTC.

In its sample, this clonotype was seen a few times. The chain combines TRBV20-1 with TRBJ2-1; 11 bases map to TRBD2. V trimming: 3 bases; J trimming: 4 bases; junction bases outside the gene matches: 2. This CDR3 region has 14 residues. Germline V CDR1 and CDR2: DFQATT, SNEGSKA (reference sequence). CDR3 in amino acids: CSASSSGGYNEQFF. In DNA, the CDR3 is TGCAGTGCTAGTTCTAGCGGGGGGTACAATGAGCAGTTCTTC.

V gene TRBV7-6 combines with J gene TRBJ2-6; TRBD1 might be the D (6 bases). V dropped 5 bases and J dropped 0 bases, with 11 bases sitting between them. The germline V gene has CDR1 SGHVS and CDR2 FNYEAQ. The CDR3 has 16 amino acids. As DNA, the CDR3 is TGTGCCAGCAGCGCCGACAGGACCTCTGGGGCCAACGTCCTGACTTTC. The encoded protein is CASSADRTSGANVLTF.

This clonotype was found a few times. The chain is built from TRBV20-1 and TRBJ2-7; D remains ambiguous. From germline, CDR1 is DFQATT and CDR2 SNEGSKA (reference sequence). V was shortened by 3 bases and J by 6 bases, with 15 bases between the two germline ends. The CDR3 length is 13 residues. CDR3 loop: CSASGRPSLEQYF. The CDR3 DNA sequence: TGCAGTGCTAGTGGCAGGCCCAGTCTCGAGCAGTACTTC.

V gene TRBV20-1 combines with J gene TRBJ2-1, with unresolved D. CDR3 length: 12 residues. The V gene lost 5 bases and the J gene lost 7 bases, with 12 bases spanning the gap. Germline-derived CDR1 and CDR2 are DFQATT and SNEGSKA (reference sequence). CDR3 DNA: TGCAGTGCTCACCCAGGTGGAAATGAGCAGTTCTTC. The encoded protein is CSAHPGGNEQFF.

The V and J genes are TRBV7-6 and TRBJ1-4, with a weak D call TRBD1 (6 bases). The V and J ends lost 2 bases and 4 bases respectively, with 11 bases between them. CDR3 length: 15 residues. Per germline, CDR1 SGHVS and CDR2 FNYEAQ. The DNA for the CDR3 is TGTGCCAGCAGCTTATCCGGACAGAGTAATGAAAAACTGTTTTTT. Translated: CASSLSGQSNEKLFF.

With respect to this clonotype: The DNA is left out, because the CDR3 cannot be placed on it with certainty; the CDR3 is given as TCRdb lists it. The gene calls are TRBV6-2 or TRBV6-3 and TRBJ2-5; TRBD1 is taken as the D call from the table, unchecked against the DNA. The CDR3 length equals 15 residues, ends included. The V gene's germline CDR1 is MNHEY and CDR2 SVGEGT. The CDR3: CASSTSGGPGETQYF.

The chain uses TRBV30 and TRBJ2-5, with D possibly matching TRBD1 (6 bases). Trimming stripped 0 bases from V and 0 bases from J, with 8 bases between. Looked up from germline, CDR1 is GTSNPN and CDR2 is SVGIG (reference sequence). The CDR3 is made up of 14 amino acids. DNA for the CDR3: TGTGCCTGGAGTGTCGGACAGTACCAAGAGACCCAGTACTTC. Protein sequence: CAWSVGQYQETQYF.

DNA for the CDR3: TGTGCCAGCAGCTTTACAGGGAGTACTGAAGCTTTCTTT. This sequence encodes CASSFTGSTEAFF. The rearrangement joins TRBV7-3 to TRBJ1-1; D might be TRBD1 (6 bases). Trimming stripped 3 bases from V and 5 bases from J, with 10 bases between. The germline V gene has CDR1 SGHTA and CDR2 FQGTGA. The CDR3 sequence is 13 residues long.

This clonotype was counted many times. The V and J genes are TRBV4-3 and TRBJ2-1, with a weak D call TRBD1 (5 bases). The CDR3 is 14 residues long. The germline V gene has CDR1 LGHNA and CDR2 YSLEER. Trimming took off 1 base at V and 6 bases at J, with 10 bases between the two ends. The CDR3 spells CASSQGHGANEQFF. The CDR3 region has the DNA TGCGCCAGCAGCCAAGGCCATGGGGCCAATGAGCAGTTCTTC.

This clonotype was detected ten times or more. V gene TRBV29-1 combines with J gene TRBJ2-3, with 9 bases fitting TRBD1. V gave up 7 bases and J gave up 6 bases; unmatched junction bases: 2. The CDR3 covers 11 residues. Per germline, CDR1 SQVTM and CDR2 ANQGSEA. The chain's CDR3 is CSAGQGDTQYF. CDR3 in DNA: TGCAGCGCCGGACAGGGGGATACGCAGTATTTT.

V and J are TRBV20-1 and TRBJ2-5; D may be TRBD2 (5 bases). There are 17 residues in the CDR3. The germline V gene has CDR1 DFQATT and CDR2 SNEGSKA (reference sequence). V gave up 1 base and J gave up 1 base, with 19 bases separating them. CDR3 residues: CSARGTGRSERQETQYF. CDR3 DNA sequence: TGCAGTGCTAGAGGGACTGGGCGTAGTGAGCGCCAAGAGACCCAGTACTTC.

This chain links TRBV18 with TRBJ2-3, with TRBD2 matching over 10 bases. With 4 bases clipped from V and 0 bases from J, the junction kept 10 bases outside the gene matches. The CDR3 covers 18 residues. In germline, CDR1 is KGHSH, CDR2 LQKENI. The CDR3 loop reads CASSQRTSGLTSTDTQYF. The DNA for the CDR3 is TGTGCCAGCTCACAAAGGACTAGCGGTCTCACTAGCACAGATACGCAGTATTTT.

The table lists this clonotype with a few counts. The V call is TRBV6-5, the J call TRBJ1-2, with D unclear. Trimming cost V 2 bases and J 0 bases, with 10 bases left between them. Germline CDR1 and CDR2: MNHEY and SVGAGI. The CDR3 has 15 amino acids. CDR3: CASSYRPVSNYGYTF. In DNA, the CDR3 is TGTGCCAGCAGTTACCGTCCGGTTTCTAACTATGGCTACACCTTC.

This clonotype was detected many times. The genes are TRBV20-1 and TRBJ1-5; possible D gene TRBD1, 6 bases. The germline V gene has CDR1 DFQATT and CDR2 SNEGSKA (reference sequence). V was clipped by 7 bases and J by 2 bases, with 15 bases between them. This CDR3 comprises 14 residues. The CDR3 coding sequence is TGCAGTGTCGGTTGGGGGCACGGCAATCAGCCCCAGCATTTT. It is translated as CSVGWGHGNQPQHF.

J is TRBJ2-5 and V is TRBV6-5; tentatively, D is TRBD1 (5 bases). Germline CDR1 and CDR2: MNHEY and SVGAGI. The CDR3 is 16 residues long. Trimming took off 2 bases at V and 2 bases at J, with 15 bases between the two ends. In DNA, the CDR3 is TGTGCCAGCAGTTACGTTAGAAGGGGCCCTCAAGAGACCCAGTACTTC. Amino acid sequence: CASSYVRRGPQETQYF.

This clonotype was detected only a few times. The chain couples TRBV4-3 to TRBJ2-3; 7 nucleotides line up with TRBD1. This CDR3 is 15 amino acids long. J lost 3 bases, V lost 3 bases, and 6 bases had no gene match. From germline, CDR1 is LGHNA and CDR2 YSLEER. The CDR3 is CASSQGTVRTDTQYF. Written as DNA, the CDR3 is TGCGCCAGCAGCCAGGGGACAGTTCGGACAGATACGCAGTATTTT.

Only a few counts were recorded for this clonotype. This rearrangement joins TRBV5-1 to TRBJ2-3, with a possible D match to TRBD2 (5 bases). V gave up 6 bases and J gave up 2 bases, with 7 bases separating them. The CDR3 sequence is 12 residues long. Germline V CDR1 and CDR2: SGHRS, YFSETQ. The CDR3 here is CASNRDTDTQYF. The DNA for the CDR3 is TGCGCCAGCAACCGGGACACAGATACGCAGTATTTT.

At least ten counts were recorded for this clonotype. The chain links TRBV21-1 to TRBJ2-5; the table gives TRBD1 as D, unverified against the DNA. TRBV21-1 counts as a pseudogene. CDR3 size: 14 residues. CDR3 nucleotide sequence: TGTGCCAGCAGGGGGCCGGCCCGGGGAGGGACCCAGTACTTC. This codes for CASRGPARGGTQYF.